This T cell receptor (beta chain) was identified in a study of CD8 T cells in Susac syndrome. The ends were cut back, 4 bases at V and 2 bases at J, with 5 bases in the middle. This CDR3 contains 11 residues. The germline V gene has CDR1 SQVTM and CDR2 ANQGSEA. CD8+ and CD4+ T cells circulating in blood were sequenced for TCR beta. It was treatment-naive patients with stable or active relapsing-remitting disease who made up the multiple sclerosis controls. While CD8+ and CD4+ T cells were isolated negatively, TEMRA cells were enriched by FACS. RNA in amounts of roughly 0.5 to 1 ug was reverse transcribed with random hexamers. Amplification of TCR beta CDR3 by immunoSEQ multiplex PCR spanned 54 Vbeta and 13 Jbeta. TCRdb reanalysed the immunoSEQ multiplex PCR reads using MiXCR and keeps one entry per CDR3 protein. The profile covers roughly 150,000 distinct CDR3 sequences, with around 95% appearing a single time and under 0.15% taken by the ten largest.

This sequence originates from a human donor with multiple sclerosis. Sequencing used CD8+ T cells from PBMCs. The chain combines TRBV29-1 with TRBJ1-2, with D unclear. The CDR3 DNA reads as TGCAGCGTTGCCTGGAACTATGGCTACACCTTC. Amino acid sequence: CSVAWNYGYTF.